The rows below give T cell receptor beta chains drawn from one sample of a study of blood T cell repertoires in COVID-19. Repertoires were generated with immunoSEQ multiplex PCR, while TCRdb's copy carries only in-frame clones and drops some. Of some 220,000 clones in the sample, 80% are singletons; the top ten hold roughly 13%. Sequenced material: peripheral blood. Source of these receptors: a human donor in a cohort sampled during active COVID-19. Each CDR3 is given with its conserved first and last residue. The order of the fields is D gene, clone size, V gene, J gene, CDR3 protein, CDR3 DNA. The D gene is left open where the match is weak. The size field is filled for only some rows; it gives once, few, many or a size class.

d_gene: -; abundance: -; v_gene: TRBV7-9; j_gene: TRBJ2-1; CDR3aa: CASFIPRGSYNEQFF; CDR3nt: TGTGCCAGTTTCATCCCCAGGGGCTCCTACAATGAGCAGTTCTTC
d_gene: TRBD2; abundance: -; v_gene: TRBV9; j_gene: TRBJ2-7; CDR3aa: CASSVTASGSYEQYF; CDR3nt: TGTGCCAGCAGCGTCACGGCTAGCGGGAGCTACGAGCAGTACTTC
d_gene: -; abundance: -; v_gene: TRBV19; j_gene: TRBJ2-7; CDR3aa: CASSIAVNSYEQYF; CDR3nt: TGTGCCAGTAGTATTGCAGTTAACTCCTACGAGCAGTACTTC
d_gene: TRBD1; abundance: few; v_gene: TRBV7-2; j_gene: TRBJ1-5; CDR3aa: CASSLDRQGRQPQHF; CDR3nt: TGTGCCAGCAGCTTAGATAGACAGGGGCGGCAGCCCCAGCATTTT
d_gene: TRBD2; abundance: few; v_gene: TRBV7-2; j_gene: TRBJ2-3; CDR3aa: CASSSYETSGGQTDTQYF; CDR3nt: TGTGCCAGCAGCTCCTATGAGACTAGCGGGGGGCAAACAGATACGCAGTATTTT
d_gene: TRBD1; abundance: -; v_gene: TRBV28; j_gene: TRBJ1-2; CDR3aa: CASGQEAANYGYTF; CDR3nt: TGTGCCAGCGGACAGGAGGCCGCAAACTATGGCTACACCTTC
d_gene: -; abundance: -; v_gene: TRBV9; j_gene: TRBJ2-1; CDR3aa: CASSVELHQSYNEQFF; CDR3nt: TGTGCCAGCAGCGTAGAACTGCACCAATCCTACAATGAGCAGTTCTTC
d_gene: -; abundance: -; v_gene: TRBV19; j_gene: TRBJ1-5; CDR3aa: CASSPGGGTQPQHF; CDR3nt: TGTGCCAGTAGCCCCGGGGGGGGCACTCAGCCCCAGCATTTT
d_gene: TRBD2; abundance: -; v_gene: TRBV6-4; j_gene: TRBJ2-4; CDR3aa: CASSGRLAGGPRNIQYF; CDR3nt: TGTGCCAGCAGTGGTCGACTAGCGGGGGGGCCCCGTAACATTCAGTACTTC
d_gene: -; abundance: -; v_gene: TRBV7-2; j_gene: TRBJ2-3; CDR3aa: CASSWAPTPTDTQYF; CDR3nt: TGTGCCAGCAGCTGGGCGCCGACCCCCACAGATACGCAGTATTTT
d_gene: -; abundance: -; v_gene: TRBV10-3; j_gene: TRBJ1-2; CDR3aa: CAISDLTASNYGYTF; CDR3nt: TGTGCCATCAGTGATTTGACAGCCTCTAACTATGGCTACACCTTC
d_gene: -; abundance: -; v_gene: TRBV4-2; j_gene: TRBJ2-7; CDR3aa: CASSQASWESGYEQYF; CDR3nt: TGTGCCAGCAGCCAGGCTAGCTGGGAGAGCGGTTACGAGCAGTACTTC
d_gene: -; abundance: -; v_gene: TRBV6-4; j_gene: TRBJ1-1; CDR3aa: CASSDGGAGGGRAEAFF; CDR3nt: TGTGCCAGCAGTGACGGCGGGGCCGGTGGGGGTCGGGCTGAAGCTTTCTTT
d_gene: TRBD1; abundance: -; v_gene: TRBV7-8; j_gene: TRBJ2-5; CDR3aa: CASSLEGTGSQETQYF; CDR3nt: TGTGCCAGCAGCTTAGAGGGGACAGGGTCGCAAGAGACCCAGTACTTC
d_gene: -; abundance: once; v_gene: TRBV27; j_gene: TRBJ2-2; CDR3aa: CASSYLPGLRGGELFF; CDR3nt: TGTGCCAGCAGTTACCTCCCGGGACTCCGGGGCGGGGAGCTGTTTTTT
d_gene: -; abundance: -; v_gene: TRBV2; j_gene: TRBJ2-1; CDR3aa: CASSLFHGGPENEQFF; CDR3nt: TGTGCCAGCAGCTTATTCCACGGGGGGCCCGAAAATGAGCAGTTCTTC
d_gene: TRBD2; abundance: -; v_gene: TRBV10-1; j_gene: TRBJ2-5; CDR3aa: CASTRRTSGTKTQYF; CDR3nt: TGCGCCAGCACCAGGAGGACTAGCGGGACCAAGACCCAGTACTTC
d_gene: TRBD1; abundance: few; v_gene: TRBV6-4; j_gene: TRBJ2-1; CDR3aa: CASSEVGGSSNEQFF; CDR3nt: TGTGCCAGCAGTGAGGTAGGGGGCAGTTCGAATGAGCAGTTCTTC
d_gene: -; abundance: -; v_gene: TRBV3-1/TRBV3-2; j_gene: TRBJ1-1; CDR3aa: CASSQAAGVKSTEAFF; CDR3nt: TGTGCCAGCAGCCAAGCCGCAGGGGTAAAAAGCACTGAAGCTTTCTTT
d_gene: -; abundance: -; v_gene: TRBV6-5; j_gene: TRBJ1-2; CDR3aa: CASSYSYSSFGYTF; CDR3nt: TGTGCCAGCAGTTACTCGTACAGTTCGTTTGGCTACACCTTC
d_gene: -; abundance: -; v_gene: TRBV20-1; j_gene: TRBJ2-1; CDR3aa: CSASGGGDEQFF; CDR3nt: TGCAGTGCTAGTGGTGGGGGCGATGAGCAGTTCTTC
d_gene: TRBD1; abundance: -; v_gene: TRBV6-6; j_gene: TRBJ1-4; CDR3aa: CASSYKPGQGGEKLFF; CDR3nt: TGTGCCAGCAGTTATAAACCGGGACAGGGAGGCGAAAAACTGTTTTTT
d_gene: -; abundance: -; v_gene: TRBV19; j_gene: TRBJ2-3; CDR3aa: CASSNPRGEQDTQYF; CDR3nt: TGTGCCAGTAGTAACCCCCGGGGAGAGCAGGATACGCAGTATTTT
d_gene: -; abundance: once; v_gene: TRBV23-1; j_gene: TRBJ2-3; CDR3aa: CASSRPPGDTQYF; CDR3nt: TGCGCCAGCAGTCGGCCCCCAGGGGATACGCAGTATTTT
d_gene: TRBD1; abundance: few; v_gene: TRBV28; j_gene: TRBJ1-5; CDR3aa: CASRGGQGAQPQHF; CDR3nt: TGTGCCAGCAGGGGGGGACAGGGGGCCCAGCCCCAGCATTTT
d_gene: TRBD1; abundance: -; v_gene: TRBV3-1/TRBV3-2; j_gene: TRBJ2-5; CDR3aa: CASSPDRVRETQYF; CDR3nt: TGTGCCAGCAGCCCAGACAGGGTCCGAGAGACCCAGTACTTC
d_gene: -; abundance: -; v_gene: TRBV6-1; j_gene: TRBJ1-5; CDR3aa: CASSEGRVSQPQHF; CDR3nt: TGTGCCAGCAGTGAAGGGAGGGTAAGTCAGCCCCAGCATTTT
d_gene: TRBD1; abundance: once; v_gene: TRBV27; j_gene: TRBJ2-1; CDR3aa: CASSLSRDRGSKQFF; CDR3nt: TGTGCCAGCAGTTTATCCCGGGACAGGGGTTCCAAGCAGTTCTTC